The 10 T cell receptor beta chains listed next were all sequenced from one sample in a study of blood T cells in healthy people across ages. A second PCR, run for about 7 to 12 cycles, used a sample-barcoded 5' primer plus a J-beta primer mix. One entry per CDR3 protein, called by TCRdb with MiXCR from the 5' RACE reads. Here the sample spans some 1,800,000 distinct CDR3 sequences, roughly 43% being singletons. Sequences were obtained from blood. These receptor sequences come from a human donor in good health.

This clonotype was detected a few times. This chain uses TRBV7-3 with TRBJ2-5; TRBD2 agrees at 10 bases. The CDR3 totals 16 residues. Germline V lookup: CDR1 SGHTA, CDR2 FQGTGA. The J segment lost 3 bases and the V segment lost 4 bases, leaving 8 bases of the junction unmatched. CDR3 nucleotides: TGTGCCAGCAGCTATTCGGCTAGCGGGGGCAAAGAGACCCAGTACTTC. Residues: CASSYSASGGKETQYF.

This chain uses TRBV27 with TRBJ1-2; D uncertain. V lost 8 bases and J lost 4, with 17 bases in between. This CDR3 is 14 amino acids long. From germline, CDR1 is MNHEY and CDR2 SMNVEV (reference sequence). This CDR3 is CASAIVGRLYGYTF. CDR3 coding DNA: TGTGCCAGCGCTATAGTAGGGCGTCTCTATGGCTACACCTTC.

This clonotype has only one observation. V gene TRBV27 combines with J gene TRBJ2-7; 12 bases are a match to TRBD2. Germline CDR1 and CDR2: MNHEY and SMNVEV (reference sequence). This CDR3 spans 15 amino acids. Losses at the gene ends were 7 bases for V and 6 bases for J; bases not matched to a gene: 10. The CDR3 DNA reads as TGTGCCAGCACCCCGACTAGCGGGGGTTCTGGCGAGCAGTACTTC. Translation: CASTPTSGGSGEQYF.

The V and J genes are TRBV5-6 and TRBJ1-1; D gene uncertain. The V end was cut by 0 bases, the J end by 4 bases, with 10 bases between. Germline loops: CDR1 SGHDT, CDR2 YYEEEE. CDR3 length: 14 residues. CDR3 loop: CASSLASRPTEAFF. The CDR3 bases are TGTGCCAGCAGCTTGGCTAGCAGACCCACTGAAGCTTTCTTT.

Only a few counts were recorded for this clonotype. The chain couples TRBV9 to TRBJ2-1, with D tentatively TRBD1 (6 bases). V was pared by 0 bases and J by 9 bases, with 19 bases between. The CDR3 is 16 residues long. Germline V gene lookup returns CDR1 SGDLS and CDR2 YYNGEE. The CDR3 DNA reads TGTGCCAGCAGCGTAGGCAGGGGCCGGGAAAGGGGTGAGCAGTTCTTC. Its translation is CASSVGRGRERGEQFF.

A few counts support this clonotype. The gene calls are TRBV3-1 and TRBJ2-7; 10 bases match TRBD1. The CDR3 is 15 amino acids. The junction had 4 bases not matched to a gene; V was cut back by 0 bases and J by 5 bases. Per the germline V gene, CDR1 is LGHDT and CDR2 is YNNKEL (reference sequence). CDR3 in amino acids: CASSQDGTGAHEQYF. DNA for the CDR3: TGTGCCAGCAGCCAAGACGGGACAGGGGCCCACGAGCAGTACTTC.

The CDR3 region is CSNSVYNEQFF. CDR3 coding DNA: TGCAGCAATAGCGTTTACAATGAGCAGTTCTTC. The chain links TRBV29-1 to TRBJ2-1; D may be TRBD2 (5 bases). Germline V gene sequence: CDR1 SQVTM, CDR2 ANQGSEA. Trimming removed 8 bases from V and 4 bases from J, with 9 bases in between. The CDR3 totals 11 residues.

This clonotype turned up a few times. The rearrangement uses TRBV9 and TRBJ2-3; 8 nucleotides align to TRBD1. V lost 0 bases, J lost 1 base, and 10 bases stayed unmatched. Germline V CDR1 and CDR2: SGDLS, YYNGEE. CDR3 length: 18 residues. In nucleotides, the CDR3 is TGTGCCAGCAGCGTAGGAACAGGGGGATCTTCAGGCACAGATACGCAGTATTTT. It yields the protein CASSVGTGGSSGTDTQYF.

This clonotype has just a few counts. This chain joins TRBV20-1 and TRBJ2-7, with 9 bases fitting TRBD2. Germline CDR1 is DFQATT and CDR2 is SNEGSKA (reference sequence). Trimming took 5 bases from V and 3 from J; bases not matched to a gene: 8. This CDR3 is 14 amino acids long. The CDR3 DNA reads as TGCAGTGCTTTAGCGGGGGCGCCGCACTACGAGCAGTACTTC. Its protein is CSALAGAPHYEQYF.

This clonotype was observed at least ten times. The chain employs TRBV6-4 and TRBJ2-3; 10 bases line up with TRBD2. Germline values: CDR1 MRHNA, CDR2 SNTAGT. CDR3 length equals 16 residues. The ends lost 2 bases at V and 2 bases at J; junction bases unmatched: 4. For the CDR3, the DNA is TGTGCCAGCAGTGACCTAGCGGGGGTTACCACAGATACGCAGTATTTT. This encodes CASSDLAGVTTDTQYF.